This TCR beta chain was sequenced during a study of blood T cell repertoires in COVID-19 (dated by TCRdb to between 2020 and 2021). For the wider study: The collaborator samples originated in the United States, Italy and Spain and spanned the acute and convalescent phases of COVID-19. Sample metadata almost always included a de-identified subject ID, COVID-19 status, age in years and sex. Deeply sampled blood TCRbeta repertoires from subjects exposed to, actively infected with, or recovered from COVID-19 were included in the dataset. Where HLA class I and class II types were available, the types were taken from metadata supplied by the sample provider, not from assay-based typing. The repertoires were made available in a free public database intended to serve as a resource for research on the immune response to SARS-CoV-2. The material from the prospective study consisted of cDNA or gDNA derived from T cells, B-cell-depleted T cells, or PBMCs. Samples were obtained from the ongoing ImmuneRACE study (first 160 participants) and from 1,254 subjects provided by 6 global collaborators.

V gives up 0 bases and J gives up 2 bases, and the segment between their germline ends measures 8 bases. Its CDR3 holds 14 amino acids, cysteine through phenylalanine. Only the CDR3 DNA is retained, 42 bases long and in frame from the first base. CDR1 SGHNT and CDR2 YYREEE are derived from the germline V gene (reference sequence). The immunoSEQ Assay, a bias-controlled multiplex PCR, was used to amplify TCRbeta CDR3 regions from genomic DNA. In the paper's pipeline: The number of nucleated cells in each sample was estimated from the amplification of reference gene primers within the assay. To quantify the absolute abundance of each unique TCRbeta CDR3 rearrangement, sequence reads were collapsed and filtered. Productive Simpson clonality was computed per sample as the square root of Simpson's diversity index over productive rearrangements. TCRdb obtained this table from immuneACCESS and retained in-frame rearrangements with V and J assigned. These tables miss some clones; where compared with another copy, unresolved V genes account for less than half of the shortfall, and the remainder is unexplained. That table is the source of V, J and clone size, and D and trimming were worked out from the DNA. The sample table records 200,000 to 250,000 clones; under 90% of these occur just once. Together, the top ten hold 15% to 20% of the sample.

The full study reports these points: The amount of clinical and demographic metadata varied by source and participant and was provided uncurated.

This clone was counted a few times. What this receptor recognizes is not known. No base quality information exists; no much larger clone differs at one position. The collaborating institutions used their own protocols to collect whole blood in K2EDTA tubes. For TCRbeta analysis, collaborators shipped samples in one of three forms: frozen whole blood, isolated PBMCs, or DNA extracted from either of those sample types. The chain was built from TRBV5-4 and TRBJ2-5, with no confidently assigned D gene. The material sequenced was peripheral blood. The receptor was derived from a woman older than 75 with active or convalescent COVID-19. The CDR3: CASSLAVLQETQYF. The DNA is TGTGCCAGCAGCTTGGCCGTACTGCAAGAGACCCAGTACTTC.